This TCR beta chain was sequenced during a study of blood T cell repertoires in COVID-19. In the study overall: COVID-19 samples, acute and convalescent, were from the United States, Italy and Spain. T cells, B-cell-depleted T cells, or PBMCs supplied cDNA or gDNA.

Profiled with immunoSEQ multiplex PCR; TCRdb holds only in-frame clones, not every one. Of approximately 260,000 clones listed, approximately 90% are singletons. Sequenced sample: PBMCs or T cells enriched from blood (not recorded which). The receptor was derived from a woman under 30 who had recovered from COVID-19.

CDR3 protein: CASSLGRRDEQYF. The CDR3, as DNA: TGTGCCAGCAGCTTAGGACGGAGGGACGAGCAGTACTTC. The chain recombines TRBV27 with TRBJ2-7; D possibly corresponds to TRBD2 (6 bases). The V and J ends lost 6 bases and 5 bases respectively, with 14 bases between them. Germline loops: CDR1 MNHEY, CDR2 SMNVEV (reference sequence). The CDR3 contains 13 residues.